The 16 T cell receptor beta chains below come from one sample, sequenced in a study of blood T cell repertoires in COVID-19. Method: immunoSEQ multiplex PCR; TCRdb's copy keeps in-frame clones and lacks some. The sample holds some 120,000 clones, approximately 71% seen once. Specimen: peripheral blood. The receptors stem from a woman between 65 and 79 years old with acute or convalescent COVID-19.

The chain has TRBV13 and TRBJ2-7, with a tentative D call TRBD1 (6 bases). V dropped 5 bases and J dropped 2 bases, with 16 bases sitting between them. Germline lookup yields CDR1 PRHDT and CDR2 FYEKMQ (reference sequence). The CDR3 is made up of 15 amino acids. CDR3 DNA: TGTGCCAGCAGCGTCTCAGGGGTGGGGGCCTACGAGCAGTACTTC. Amino acid sequence: CASSVSGVGAYEQYF.

V gene TRBV7-8 combines with J gene TRBJ2-7; no clear D gene. V lost 5 bases, J lost 0 bases, and 5 bases lay in between. The CDR3 is made up of 12 amino acids. CDR1 and CDR2 (germline): SGHVS, FQNEAQ. DNA of the CDR3: TGTGCCAGCAGCCGGAGCTCCTACGAGCAGTACTTC. Its translation: CASSRSSYEQYF.

The rearrangement links TRBV11-2 to TRBJ2-7, with 7 nucleotides matching TRBD1. J gave up 5 bases and V 2 bases, and 12 bases lay outside the gene matches. CDR3 length equals 16 residues. CDR1 and CDR2 (germline): SGHAT, FQNNGV. Here the CDR3 DNA reads TGTGCCAGCAGCTTACTGGGGAGACAAGGGGGCAACGAGCAGTACTTC. Its translation: CASSLLGRQGGNEQYF. Based on the CDR3 plus reference TRBV11-2 and TRBJ2-7, the full variable domain is EAGVAQSPRYKIIEKRQSVAFWCNPISGHATLYWYQQILGQGPKLLIQFQNNGVVDDSQLPKDRFSAERLKGVDSTLKIQPAKLEDSAVYLCASSLLGRQGGNEQYFGPGTRLTVT.

V is TRBV7-9 and J is TRBJ1-1; no clear D gene. V lost 3 bases and J 2 bases, leaving 7 bases between the germline ends. The CDR3 length is 13 residues. Per germline, CDR1 SEHNR and CDR2 FQNEAQ (reference sequence). The CDR3 loop reads CASSFPGNTEAFF. The CDR3 nucleotides are TGTGCCAGCAGCTTCCCGGGAAACACTGAAGCTTTCTTT.

The chain joins TRBV5-1 to TRBJ2-1; 7 bases are a match to TRBD1. CDR3 size: 15 residues. Trimming cost V 3 bases and J 2 bases; bases outside gene matches: 5. Germline CDR1 reads SGHRS; CDR2 reads YFSETQ. CDR3 nucleotides: TGCGCCAGCAGCTCGGGACAGTTAGCCTACAATGAGCAGTTCTTC. Amino acids: CASSSGQLAYNEQFF.

The gene calls are TRBV12-5 and TRBJ1-4; a weak D match, TRBD1 (6 bases). The V end was cut by 7 bases, the J end by 8 bases, with 17 bases between. CDR1 is LGHNT and CDR2 is FRNRAP in the germline V gene. CDR3 size: 14 residues. CDR3 amino acids: CASAPGVRSEKLFF. In nucleotides, the CDR3 is TGTGCTAGTGCCCCAGGGGTTCGGTCGGAAAAACTGTTTTTT.

This rearrangement joins TRBV13 to TRBJ2-7; D gene unclear. The CDR3 is 15 amino acids. The V and J ends lost 3 bases and 4 bases respectively, with 16 bases between them. The germline V gene encodes CDR1 PRHDT and CDR2 FYEKMQ (reference sequence). CDR3 loop: CASSFLNSESYEQYF. DNA for the CDR3: TGTGCCAGCAGCTTTTTGAATAGTGAAAGTTACGAGCAGTACTTC.

The J gene is TRBJ2-7, the V gene TRBV19, with 12 bases that match TRBD2. The CDR3 loop spans 14 amino acids. Germline loops: CDR1 LNHDA, CDR2 SQIVND (reference sequence). The junction had 6 bases not matched to a gene; V was cut back by 5 bases and J by 7 bases. The chain's CDR3 is CASSRLAGVREQYF. The CDR3, as DNA: TGTGCCAGTAGTCGACTAGCGGGAGTGAGGGAGCAGTACTTC.

The rearrangement joins TRBV18 to TRBJ1-5; D uncertain. Germline V CDR1 and CDR2: KGHSH, LQKENI. Trimming took 5 bases from V and 4 from J, leaving 9 bases between them. The CDR3 is 13 residues long. This CDR3 reads CASSEVENQPQHF. Here the CDR3 DNA reads TGTGCCAGCTCAGAGGTCGAGAATCAGCCCCAGCATTTT.

The chain is built from TRBV6-1 and TRBJ1-5, with D maybe TRBD1 (5 bases). V lost 3 bases to trimming and J lost 9 bases, with 15 bases between them. This CDR3 has 14 residues. The germline V gene has CDR1 MNHNS and CDR2 SASEGT. The CDR3 sequence is CASSDGTFGRPQHF. The DNA of the CDR3 is TGTGCCAGCAGTGATGGGACTTTCGGCCGGCCCCAGCATTTT.

The chain employs TRBV7-2 and TRBJ1-6; maybe TRBD1 (5 bases). Per the germline V gene, CDR1 is SGHTA and CDR2 is FQGNSA. The V gene lost 1 base and the J gene lost 10 bases, with 8 bases spanning the gap. There are 13 residues in the CDR3. The CDR3, as DNA: TGTGCCAGCAGCTTAGATTGGGGCTCACCCCTCCACTTT. It encodes CASSLDWGSPLHF. Full variable domain (remainder filled in from reference TRBV7-2 and TRBJ1-6): GAGVSQSPSNKVTEKGKDVELRCDPISGHTALYWYRQSLGQGLEFLIYFQGNSAPDKSGLPSDRFSAERTGGSVSTLTIQRTQQEDSAVYLCASSLDWGSPLHFGNGTRLTVT.

V usage is TRBV18 and J usage is TRBJ1-5, with 11 bases lining up with TRBD1. The CDR3 has 15 amino acids. Trimming at V came to 0 bases and at J to 5 bases, leaving 0 bases not matched to a gene. Germline V gives CDR1 KGHSH, CDR2 LQKENI. Written as DNA, the CDR3 is TGTGCCAGCTCACCACCGGGACAGGGGGATCAGCCCCAGCATTTT. Translated, it gives CASSPPGQGDQPQHF.

This clone appeared once. The chain joins TRBV4-2 to TRBJ2-1; no definite D call. The germline V gene encodes CDR1 LGHNA and CDR2 YNFKEQ. The CDR3 is 15 amino acids. V dropped 4 bases and J dropped 11 bases, with 21 bases sitting between them. The CDR3 region has the DNA TGTGCCAGCAGCCCTCTAGGCCAACCGGCAAATAAGCAGTTCTTC. This gives the protein CASSPLGQPANKQFF.

The CDR3 DNA sequence: TGTGCCAGTAGTAGGGGGGACAGGATGAACACTGAAGCTTTCTTT. It specifies CASSRGDRMNTEAFF. V usage is TRBV19 and J usage is TRBJ1-1; 8 bases agree with TRBD1. Germline loops: CDR1 LNHDA, CDR2 SQIVND (reference sequence). J lost 0 bases, V lost 4 bases, and 4 bases had no gene match. The CDR3 sequence is 15 residues long. The full variable domain, completed using reference TRBV19 and TRBJ1-1, is DGGITQSPKYLFRKEGQNVTLSCEQNLNHDAMYWYRQDPGQGLRLIYYSQIVNDFQKGDIAEGYSVSREKKESFPLTVTSAQKNPTAFYLCASSRGDRMNTEAFFGQGTRLTVV.

This clone was detected only a few times. This chain links TRBV6-5 with TRBJ2-1; 9 bases line up with TRBD2. There are 15 residues in the CDR3. Germline loops: CDR1 MNHEY, CDR2 SVGAGI. V lost 7 bases and J lost 4; bases outside the gene matches: 8. CDR3 in DNA: TGTGCCAGCACCCTTAGCGGGAGTCGATACAATGAGCAGTTCTTC. Translating it yields CASTLSGSRYNEQFF.

The V and J genes are TRBV29-1 and TRBJ2-1; 11 bases map to TRBD2. V shed 7 bases and J 8 bases; nucleotides not matched to a gene: 7. Per germline, CDR1 SQVTM and CDR2 ANQGSEA. This CDR3 comprises 13 residues. The CDR3 is CSAEVLAGDEQFF. The DNA for the CDR3 is TGCAGCGCCGAAGTACTAGCGGGAGATGAGCAGTTCTTC.